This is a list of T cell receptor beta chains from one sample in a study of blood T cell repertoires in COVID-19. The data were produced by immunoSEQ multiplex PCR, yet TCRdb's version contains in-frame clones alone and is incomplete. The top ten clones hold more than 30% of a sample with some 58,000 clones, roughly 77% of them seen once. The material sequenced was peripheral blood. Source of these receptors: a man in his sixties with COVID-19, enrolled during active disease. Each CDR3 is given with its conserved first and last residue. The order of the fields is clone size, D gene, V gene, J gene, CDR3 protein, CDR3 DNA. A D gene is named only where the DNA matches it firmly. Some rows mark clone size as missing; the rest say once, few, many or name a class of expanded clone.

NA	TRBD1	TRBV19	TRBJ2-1	CASTNRDRGPYNEQFF	TGTGCCAGTACCAACCGGGACAGGGGGCCCTACAATGAGCAGTTCTTC
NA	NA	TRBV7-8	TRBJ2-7	CASSPDRYEQYF	TGTGCCAGCAGCCCCGACAGGTACGAGCAGTACTTC
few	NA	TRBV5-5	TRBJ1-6	CASSLVPLAELNSPLHF	TGTGCCAGCAGCTTGGTTCCCCTTGCGGAACTTAATTCACCCCTCCACTTT
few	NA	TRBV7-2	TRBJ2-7	CASSNRDRVEQYF	TGTGCCAGCAGCAACAGGGATAGAGTCGAGCAGTACTTC
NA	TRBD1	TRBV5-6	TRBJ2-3	CASSLVGTVSTQYF	TGTGCCAGCAGCTTGGTCGGGACAGTTAGTACGCAGTATTTT
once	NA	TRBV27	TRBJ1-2	CASSSRGLLPRYTF	TGTGCCAGCAGTTCCCGAGGCCTCTTGCCTCGCTACACCTTC
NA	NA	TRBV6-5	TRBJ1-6	CASSSTGNSPLHF	TGTGCCAGCAGTTCTACAGGAAATTCACCCCTCCACTTT
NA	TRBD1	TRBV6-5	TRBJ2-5	CASSQTGGTAQYF	TGTGCCAGCAGTCAAACAGGGGGCACCGCCCAGTACTTC
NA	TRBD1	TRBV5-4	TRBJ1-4	CASSRTGGDEKLFF	TGTGCCAGCAGCCGGACAGGGGGGGACGAAAAACTGTTTTTT
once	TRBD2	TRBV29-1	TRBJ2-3	CSVVLGGVVTDTQYF	TGCAGCGTTGTTTTGGGGGGGGTGGTCACAGATACGCAGTATTTT
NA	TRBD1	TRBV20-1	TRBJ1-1	CSALRQGEAFF	TGCAGTGCTCTTCGACAGGGTGAAGCTTTCTTT
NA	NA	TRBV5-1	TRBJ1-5	CASSLGPGQPQHF	TGCGCCAGCAGCTTGGGCCCGGGTCAGCCCCAGCATTTT
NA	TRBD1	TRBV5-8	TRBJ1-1	CASSLWRGPTEAFF	TGTGCCAGCAGCTTGTGGAGGGGGCCCACTGAAGCTTTCTTT
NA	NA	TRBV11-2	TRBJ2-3	CASSLWGRASTDTQYF	TGTGCCAGCAGCTTATGGGGCCGTGCTAGCACAGATACGCAGTATTTT
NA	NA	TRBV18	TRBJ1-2	CASSPWRPYGYTF	TGTGCCAGCTCACCGTGGCGGCCATATGGCTACACCTTC
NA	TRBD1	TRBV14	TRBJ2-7	CASGTVPYEQYF	TGTGCCAGTGGGACAGTCCCCTACGAGCAGTACTTC
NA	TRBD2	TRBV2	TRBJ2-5	CASKNDLAGGKETQYF	TGTGCCAGCAAGAATGATCTAGCGGGGGGGAAAGAGACCCAGTACTTC
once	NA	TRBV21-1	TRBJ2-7	CASSPLRQGYGEQYF	TGTGCCAGCAGCCCCCTACGACAGGGGTATGGCGAGCAGTACTTC
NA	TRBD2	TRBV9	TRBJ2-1	CASSERAGGRVYNEQFF	TGTGCCAGCAGCGAGAGAGCGGGAGGGCGGGTCTACAATGAGCAGTTCTTC
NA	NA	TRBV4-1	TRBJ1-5	CASSPIPGSPPQHF	TGCGCCAGCAGCCCGATCCCGGGGTCCCCGCCCCAGCATTTT
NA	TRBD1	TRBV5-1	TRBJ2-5	CASSPLGQGGRETQYF	TGCGCCAGCAGCCCCCTGGGACAGGGTGGAAGAGAGACCCAGTACTTC
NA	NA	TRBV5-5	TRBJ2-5	CASSLGLPGTQYF	TGTGCCAGCAGCTTGGGACTCCCGGGGACCCAGTACTTC
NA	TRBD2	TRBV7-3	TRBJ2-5	CASSPGTSGTPLGGTQYF	TGTGCCAGCAGCCCCGGGACTAGCGGGACGCCCTTGGGGGGGACCCAGTACTTC
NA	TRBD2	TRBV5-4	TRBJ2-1	CASSSTRGLAVQGEQFF	TGTGCCAGCAGCTCGACGCGAGGACTAGCGGTCCAGGGGGAGCAGTTCTTC
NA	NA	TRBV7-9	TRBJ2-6	CASTGLTVGANVLTF	TGTGCCAGCACCGGACTGACCGTGGGGGCCAACGTCCTGACTTTC
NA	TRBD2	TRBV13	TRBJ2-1	CASSKDGTSGVGEQFF	TGTGCCAGCAGCAAAGATGGGACTAGCGGGGTGGGTGAGCAGTTCTTC
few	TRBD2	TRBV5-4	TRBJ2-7	CASSLVETRTSRTYEQYF	TGTGCCAGCAGCTTGGTCGAAACTAGGACTAGCCGAACCTACGAGCAGTACTTC
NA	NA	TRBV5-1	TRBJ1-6	CASSLGSRGNNSPLHF	TGCGCCAGCAGCTTGGGTTCGCGAGGGAATAATTCACCCCTCCACTTT
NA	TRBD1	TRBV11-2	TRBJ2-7	CASSLVQGAYEQYF	TGTGCCAGCAGCTTAGTGCAGGGGGCCTACGAGCAGTACTTC
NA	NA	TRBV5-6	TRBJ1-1	CASSLGAGRTEAFF	TGTGCCAGCAGCTTGGGGGCCGGCCGGACTGAAGCTTTCTTT
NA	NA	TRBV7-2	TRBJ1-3	CASSLNSISGNTIYF	TGTGCCAGCAGCTTGAACAGTATCTCTGGAAACACCATATATTTT
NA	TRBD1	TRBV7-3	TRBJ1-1	CASSFRTGTEAFF	TGTGCCAGCAGCTTTCGGACAGGCACTGAAGCTTTCTTT
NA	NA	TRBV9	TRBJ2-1	CASSAGSQGIYNEQFF	TGTGCCAGCAGCGCCGGAAGTCAGGGGATCTACAATGAGCAGTTCTTC
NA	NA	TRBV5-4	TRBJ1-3	CASSLGPGAGNTIYF	TGTGCCAGCAGCTTGGGACCAGGGGCTGGAAACACCATATATTTT
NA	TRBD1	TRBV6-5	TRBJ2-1	CASSRNGQGVTEQFF	TGTGCCAGCAGTCGGAATGGACAGGGGGTGACTGAGCAGTTCTTC
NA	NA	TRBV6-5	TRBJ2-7	CASRTGTLPYEQYF	TGTGCCAGCAGGACCGGGACATTACCCTACGAGCAGTACTTC
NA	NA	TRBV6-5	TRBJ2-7	CASSYSKGKSREQYF	TGTGCCAGCAGTTACTCGAAGGGGAAGAGTAGGGAGCAGTACTTC
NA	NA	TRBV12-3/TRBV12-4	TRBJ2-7	CASSYGGLEQYF	TGTGCCAGCAGTTACGGCGGCTTGGAGCAGTACTTC
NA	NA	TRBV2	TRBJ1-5	CASSEEGTSNQPQHF	TGTGCCAGCAGTGAGGAGGGGACTAGCAATCAGCCCCAGCATTTT
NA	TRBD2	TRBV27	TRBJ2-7	CASSRAGGTYEQYF	TGTGCCAGCAGCAGGGCGGGAGGGACCTACGAGCAGTACTTC
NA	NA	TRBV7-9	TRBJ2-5	CASSSSETQYF	TGTGCCAGCAGCTCCTCGGAGACCCAGTACTTC
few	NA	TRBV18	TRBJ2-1	CASSPPSGPGSYNEQFF	TGTGCCAGCTCACCACCTAGCGGCCCTGGCTCCTACAATGAGCAGTTCTTC
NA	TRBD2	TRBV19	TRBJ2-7	CASSAPGLGSGEQYF	TGTGCCAGTAGTGCACCGGGACTAGGGTCGGGGGAGCAGTACTTC
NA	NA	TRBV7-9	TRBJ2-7	CASSLASRVVYEQYF	TGTGCCAGCAGCTTAGCTAGCAGGGTGGTCTACGAGCAGTACTTC
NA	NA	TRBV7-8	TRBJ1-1	CASSLAMVRLDTEAFF	TGTGCCAGCAGCTTAGCCATGGTCAGACTTGACACTGAAGCTTTCTTT
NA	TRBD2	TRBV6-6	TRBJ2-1	CASSFSGGNSYNEQFF	TGTGCCAGCAGTTTTAGCGGGGGAAATTCCTACAATGAGCAGTTCTTC
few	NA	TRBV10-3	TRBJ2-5	CAISGENQETQYF	TGTGCCATCAGTGGGGAGAACCAAGAGACCCAGTACTTC
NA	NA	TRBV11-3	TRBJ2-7	CASSSGPSSYEQYF	TGTGCCAGCAGCTCAGGGCCGAGCTCCTACGAGCAGTACTTC
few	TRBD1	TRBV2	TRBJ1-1	CASRRQGVSLLMNTEAFF	TGTGCCAGCAGAAGACAGGGAGTATCCCTACTTATGAACACTGAAGCTTTCTTT
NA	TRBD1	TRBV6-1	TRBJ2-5	CASSGWDRGNPLAQYF	TGTGCCAGCAGTGGCTGGGACAGGGGGAATCCCTTAGCCCAGTACTTC
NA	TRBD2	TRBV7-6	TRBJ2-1	CASSLKAGVTSNEQFF	TGTGCCAGCAGCTTAAAAGCGGGAGTGACGTCGAATGAGCAGTTCTTC
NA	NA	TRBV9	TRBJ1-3	CASSVGPGAGNTIYF	TGTGCCAGCAGCGTAGGCCCAGGGGCCGGAAACACCATATATTTT
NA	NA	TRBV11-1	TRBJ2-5	CASSLSGGVEGETQYF	TGTGCCAGCAGCTTATCGGGCGGGGTCGAGGGGGAGACCCAGTACTTC
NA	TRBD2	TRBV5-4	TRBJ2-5	CASSAGLAGLETQYF	TGTGCCAGCAGCGCGGGACTAGCGGGTTTGGAGACCCAGTACTTC
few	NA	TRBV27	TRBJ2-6	CASSPSLRVTGANVLTF	TGTGCCAGCAGTCCGTCCCTCAGGGTAACTGGGGCCAACGTCCTGACTTTC